This passage covers 2 T cell receptor beta chains from one sample sequenced in a study of blood T cell repertoires in COVID-19. Method: immunoSEQ multiplex PCR; TCRdb's copy keeps in-frame clones and lacks some. This sample carries some 82,000 clones, roughly 91% of them seen once, and the ten largest clones take 1.9%. Material for sequencing was peripheral blood. These receptors all come from a woman aged 50 to 60 in a cohort sampled during active COVID-19.

The gene calls are TRBV10-3 and TRBJ2-1; D is uncertain. The CDR3 extends over 13 amino acids. Germline values: CDR1 ENHRY, CDR2 SYGVKD. Trimming took off 0 bases at V and 6 bases at J, with 6 bases between the two ends. The CDR3 DNA follows: TGTGCCATCAGTGAGTCCCCGGGCAATGAGCAGTTCTTC. Translating gives CAISESPGNEQFF.

V and J are TRBV29-1 and TRBJ1-1; D is undetermined. Trimming took 5 bases from V and 3 from J, leaving 16 bases between them. The CDR3 loop spans 14 amino acids. Germline CDR1 is SQVTM and CDR2 is ANQGSEA. DNA for the CDR3: TGCAGCGTTAGTCAGGCAGGCGTGGACACTGAAGCTTTCTTT. This sequence encodes CSVSQAGVDTEAFF. Supplemented by reference TRBV29-1 and TRBJ1-1, the full variable domain reads SAVISQKPSRDICQRGTSLTIQCQVDSQVTMMFWYRQQPGQSLTLIATANQGSEATYESGFVIDKFPISRPNLTFSTLTVSNMSPEDSSIYLCSVSQAGVDTEAFFGQGTRLTVV.